The present TCR beta chain was sequenced within a study of CD8 T cells in Susac syndrome. RNA, at roughly 0.45 to 1 ug, was reverse transcribed with random hexamers. The immunoSEQ assay covered 54 Vbeta and 13 Jbeta segments for CDR3. TCRdb ran MiXCR on the immunoSEQ multiplex PCR reads and lists one entry per CDR3 protein. There are some 160,000 distinct CDR3 sequences in the sample; about 95% occur only once, and 0.15% to 0.2% lies in the top ten. Study-wide findings and caveats: As the study acknowledged, the number of individuals who were part of its TCR sequencing and HLA analysis was relatively small.

CDR3 length: 14 residues. The germline V gene has CDR1 MNHEY and CDR2 SVGAGI. Trimming stripped 5 bases from V and 6 bases from J, with 14 bases between. CD8+ and CD4+ T cells from blood underwent TCR beta sequencing. The CD8+ and CD4+ T cells were isolated magnetically using a negative isolation approach, whereas the TEMRA cells were enriched by FACS. With respect to this clonotype: Its antigen remains unidentified.

The sequencing input was CD8+ T cells from PBMCs. The source is a human donor with multiple sclerosis. The chain combines TRBV6-5 with TRBJ1-5, with D possibly being TRBD1 (5 bases). CDR3 DNA sequence: TGTGCCAGCAGTGGACACCCATGGGGTCAGCCCCAGCATTTT. Protein product: CASSGHPWGQPQHF.